This passage covers 30 T cell receptor beta chains from one sample sequenced in a study of vaccination and CD4 T cells after COVID-19. The Oncomine TCR Beta short-read assay was applied to DNA of cultured CD4+ T cells. Each CDR3 protein gets one entry after TCRdb re-called the PCR reads with MiXCR. The table shows thousands of distinct CDR3 sequences, with roughly 17% occurring only once. These receptors have no known antigen. The treatment: roughly 11-day PBMC culture with coronavirus spike peptide pools or control peptides (ViraFEST assay). Sequencing was carried out using CD4+ T cells from blood, cultured in vitro. The receptors here all came from a human donor who had recovered from COVID-19.

V usage is TRBV19 and J usage is TRBJ2-7; the D is unclear. CDR1 is LNHDA and CDR2 is SQIVND in the germline V gene (reference sequence). The V end was cut by 1 base, the J end by 6 bases, with 10 bases between. This CDR3 contains 13 residues. CDR3 in amino acids: CASSIVPPSEQYF. CDR3 coding DNA: TGTGCCAGTAGTATAGTCCCCCCAAGCGAGCAGTACTTC.

This clonotype was picked up a small number of times. The chain joins TRBV7-2 to TRBJ2-7; 9 bases line up with TRBD1. The CDR3 is 15 residues long. Germline CDR1 is SGHTA and CDR2 is FQGNSA. Trimming removed 6 bases from V and 2 bases from J; junction bases left unmatched: 8. CDR3 bases: TGTGCCAGCAGTCAGCGGACAGGGGTAGCCTACGAGCAGTACTTC. It is translated as CASSQRTGVAYEQYF.

V and J are TRBV11-3 and TRBJ2-1, with D perhaps TRBD1 or TRBD2 (5 bases each). The CDR3 loop spans 16 amino acids. CDR1 and CDR2 (germline): SGHNT, YENEEA. Trimming stripped 1 base from V and 4 bases from J, with 14 bases between. Written as DNA, the CDR3 is TGTGCCAGCAGCTTAGGCCGGGGCATGGGGTACAATGAGCAGTTCTTC. As protein: CASSLGRGMGYNEQFF.

The chain couples TRBV12-3 or TRBV12-4 to TRBJ2-1; 7 nucleotides align to TRBD2. The CDR3 covers 13 residues. Unmatched junction bases numbered 6, after V lost 3 bases and J lost 10 bases. CDR3 loop: CASSFLLLAEQFF. The CDR3 DNA follows: TGTGCCAGCAGTTTTCTCCTACTAGCGGAGCAGTTCTTC.

This clonotype appeared a few times. This CDR3 is CASTRREGAFADTQYF. The CDR3 DNA sequence: TGTGCCAGCACGAGGAGGGAGGGGGCTTTCGCAGATACGCAGTATTTT. J is TRBJ2-3 and V is TRBV9; D is perhaps TRBD1 or TRBD2 (7 bases each). The CDR3 extends over 16 amino acids. The V end was cut by 6 bases, the J end by 4 bases, with 21 bases between. CDR1 is SGDLS, CDR2 YYNGEE, per germline.

This clonotype is deemed medium-sized. The gene calls are TRBV6-1 and TRBJ2-4; 7 bases map to TRBD2. Looked up from germline, CDR1 is MNHNS and CDR2 is SASEGT. This CDR3 contains 16 residues. The V and J ends lost 6 bases and 5 bases, in that order; junction bases with no gene match: 13. Here the CDR3 reads CASRNHPSSGQNIQYF. CDR3 nucleotide sequence: TGTGCCAGCAGGAACCACCCCTCTAGCGGACAAAACATTCAGTACTTC.

This clonotype showed up just a few times. This chain connects TRBV19 to TRBJ1-2, with a possible D match to TRBD1 (6 bases). Looked up from germline, CDR1 is LNHDA and CDR2 is SQIVND (reference sequence). V was shortened by 4 bases and J by 2 bases, with 11 bases between the two germline ends. The CDR3 spans 14 residues. As DNA, the CDR3 is TGTGCCAGTAGTAACGACAGGCCGAACTATGGCTACACCTTC. It translates to CASSNDRPNYGYTF.

This clonotype was observed a handful of times. The chain carries TRBV6-1 and TRBJ1-2, with D unclear. This CDR3 region has 11 residues. The V end was cut by 8 bases, the J end by 8 bases, with 12 bases between. CDR1 MNHNS and CDR2 SASEGT come from the germline V gene. CDR3 in DNA: TGTGCCAGCGGACGAAATCGGGGCTACACCTTC. Its protein product is CASGRNRGYTF.

There are a few counts of this clonotype. This sequence joins TRBV10-3 and TRBJ2-1; D possibly corresponds to TRBD2 (6 bases). V shed 9 bases and J shed 5 bases, with 17 bases lying between them. Germline V gene data show CDR1 as ENHRY and CDR2 as SYGVKD. The CDR3 totals 14 residues. The CDR3 sequence: CAISDGPGDNEQFF. CDR3 DNA: TGTGCCATTTCAGACGGCCCGGGGGACAATGAGCAGTTCTTC.

This clonotype is categorized as medium-sized. The chain combines TRBV6-1 with TRBJ1-5, with TRBD1 matching over 10 bases. The germline V gene encodes CDR1 MNHNS and CDR2 SASEGT. V trimming: 8 bases; J trimming: 4 bases; junction bases outside the gene matches: 5. There are 14 residues in the CDR3. The chain's CDR3 is CASSWDRGNQPQHF. The CDR3 DNA follows: TGTGCCAGCTCATGGGACAGGGGTAATCAGCCCCAGCATTTT.

J is TRBJ1-6 and V is TRBV4-1; D uncertain. Looked up from germline, CDR1 is MGHRA and CDR2 is YSYEKL. The CDR3 is 14 residues long. Trimming took 3 bases from V and 17 from J, leaving 20 bases between them. The CDR3, as DNA: TGCGCCAGCAGCCAGGAAAGATCCCACGGCACCGTCCACTTT. Protein sequence: CASSQERSHGTVHF.

In this sample, this clonotype turned up a few times. CDR3 protein: CASSPNTNTEAFF. The CDR3 region has the DNA TGTGCCAGCAGCCCAAATACGAACACTGAAGCTTTCTTT. The chain has TRBV7-3 and TRBJ1-1; unclear D gene. The V end lost 5 bases, the J end lost 1 base, and 8 bases lay between the germline ends. The CDR3 is 13 amino acids. Germline CDR1 reads SGHTA; CDR2 reads FQGTGA.

This clonotype showed up just a few times. The chain uses TRBV30 and TRBJ1-6, with a tentative D call TRBD1 (5 bases). V lost 1 base and J 4 bases, leaving 11 bases between the germline ends. CDR1 and CDR2 (germline): GTSNPN, SVGIG (reference sequence). CDR3 size: 15 residues. The CDR3 nucleotides are TGTGCCTGGAGTGGGGACCCGAGGTATAATTCACCCCTCCACTTT. Amino acid sequence: CAWSGDPRYNSPLHF.

This clonotype was found a few times. The genes are TRBV5-1 and TRBJ2-5, with 12 bases matching TRBD2. The germline gives CDR1 SGHRS, CDR2 YFSETQ. There are 18 residues in the CDR3. The V segment lost 0 bases and the J segment 3 bases; nucleotides outside the gene matches: 9. The CDR3 DNA is TGCGCCAGCAGCTTGGTCCCGCTGTCTAGCGGGGGGGAAGAGACCCAGTACTTC. It is translated as CASSLVPLSSGGEETQYF.

The chain combines TRBV6-1 with TRBJ1-3; TRBD1 might be the D (6 bases). The V gene lost 5 bases and the J gene lost 0 bases, with 11 bases spanning the gap. Per the germline V gene, CDR1 is MNHNS and CDR2 is SASEGT. The CDR3 has 15 residues. The CDR3 spells CASSRGPVSGNTIYF. The CDR3 region has the DNA TGTGCCAGCAGTCGGGGGCCCGTCTCTGGAAACACCATATATTTT.

Note on this clonotype: This clone may be a read error of a much larger clone one base away. The chain has TRBV7-9 and TRBJ2-5, with D possibly TRBD2 on 5 matching bases. This CDR3 contains 11 residues. Germline V CDR1 and CDR2: SEHNR, FQNEAQ (reference sequence). CDR3 in amino acids: CASNLEGTQYF. The CDR3 DNA sequence: TGTGCCAGCAACTTAGAGGGGACCCAGTACTTC.

The chain is built from TRBV12-3 or TRBV12-4 and TRBJ1-5; the D is unclear. V was trimmed by 6 bases and J by 8 bases, leaving 11 bases between them. The CDR3 covers 12 residues. CDR3 DNA: TGTGCCAGCAGGATGAGTGTAGAGCCCCAGCATTTT. This codes for CASRMSVEPQHF.

This clonotype is deemed medium-sized. This chain's CDR3 is CASSLGGPNTEAFF. For the CDR3, the DNA is TGTGCCAGCAGCTTAGGAGGCCCGAACACTGAAGCTTTCTTT. This chain joins TRBV7-9 and TRBJ1-1; D ambiguous. The CDR3 covers 14 residues. Germline V gene data show CDR1 as SEHNR and CDR2 as FQNEAQ (reference sequence). The V and J ends lost 1 base and 1 base respectively, with 7 bases between them. The complete variable domain, with remaining parts taken from reference TRBV7-9 and TRBJ1-1, reads DTGVSQNPRHKITKRGQNVTFRCDPISEHNRLYWYRQTLGQGPEFLTYFQNEAQLEKSRLLSDRFSAERPKGSFSTLEIQRTEQGDSAMYLCASSLGGPNTEAFFGQGTRLTVV.

This clonotype was seen a few times. This chain links TRBV12-3 or TRBV12-4 with TRBJ2-1, with D perhaps being TRBD1 or TRBD2 (5 bases each). V lost 6 bases and J 2 bases, leaving 11 bases between the germline ends. This CDR3 comprises 14 residues. CDR3 coding DNA: TGTGCCAGCAGGGGGGATGGGCCCTACAATGAGCAGTTCTTC. It is translated as CASRGDGPYNEQFF.

The CDR3 reads CSAPRRGGRPYNEQFF. DNA of the CDR3: TGCAGTGCTCCCCGGCGGGGGGGCCGTCCCTACAATGAGCAGTTCTTC. The rearrangement uses TRBV20-1 and TRBJ2-1; 9 nucleotides align to TRBD2. Germline V gene data show CDR1 as DFQATT and CDR2 as SNEGSKA (reference sequence). CDR3 length: 16 residues. The V and J ends lost 5 bases and 2 bases, in that order; junction bases with no gene match: 10.

The table lists this clonotype with a few counts. The chain carries TRBV6-1 and TRBJ1-6, with 9 bases identical to TRBD1. J was trimmed by 10 bases and V by 0 bases; bases with no gene match: 7. The CDR3 has 16 amino acids. Per germline, CDR1 MNHNS and CDR2 SASEGT. The CDR3 DNA reads TGTGCCAGCAGTGAAGCCTGGGACAGGGACGGGTCACCCCTCCACTTT. It specifies CASSEAWDRDGSPLHF.

In its sample, this clonotype was seen a few times. This chain uses TRBV19 with TRBJ1-5, with TRBD1 matching 8 bases. In germline, CDR1 is LNHDA, CDR2 SQIVND (reference sequence). The CDR3 runs to 19 residues. V gave up 7 bases and J gave up 0 bases; unmatched junction bases: 17. In nucleotides, the CDR3 is TGTGCCAGTACACCAGGGGGCCCGGCGCACTCATATAGCAATCAGCCCCAGCATTTT. Translation: CASTPGGPAHSYSNQPQHF.

The rearrangement joins TRBV20-1 to TRBJ1-3; D remains ambiguous. Germline V gives CDR1 DFQATT, CDR2 SNEGSKA (reference sequence). Trimming stripped 3 bases from V and 1 base from J, with 7 bases between. This CDR3 has 13 amino acids. Written as DNA, the CDR3 is TGCAGTGCTAGGGGCGAATCTGGAAACACCATATATTTT. It specifies CSARGESGNTIYF.

This clonotype has a handful of counts. This chain uses TRBV20-1 with TRBJ1-1, with 8 bases aligning to TRBD1. The CDR3 sequence is 14 residues long. Per the germline V gene, CDR1 is DFQATT and CDR2 is SNEGSKA (reference sequence). Trimming took 6 bases from V and 2 from J; bases not matched to a gene: 8. The CDR3 region has the DNA TGCAGTGCCCCAGGACAGGGCATAAACACTGAAGCTTTCTTT. Translating gives CSAPGQGINTEAFF.

This chain links TRBV20-1 with TRBJ1-2; D gene unclear. The CDR3 covers 13 residues. Germline lookup yields CDR1 DFQATT and CDR2 SNEGSKA (reference sequence). V lost 3 bases and J lost 3, with 11 bases in between. CDR3 in amino acids: CSASSGSDYGYTF. CDR3 DNA: TGCAGTGCTAGTTCTGGCAGCGACTATGGCTACACCTTC.

By frequency in the sample, this clonotype is medium-sized (0.01 to 0.1%). V is TRBV12-3 or TRBV12-4 and J is TRBJ1-1; D ambiguous. The CDR3 is made up of 14 amino acids. V was clipped by 5 bases and J by 6 bases, with 16 bases between them. The CDR3: CASSALLRGAEAFF. The DNA for the CDR3 is TGTGCCAGCAGTGCACTACTCAGAGGCGCTGAAGCTTTCTTT.

The CDR3 reads CARVSGTVFYEQYF. CDR3 nucleotides: TGTGCCAGGGTGTCCGGGACAGTTTTCTACGAGCAGTACTTC. This chain links TRBV30 with TRBJ2-7; 7 bases map to TRBD1. V dropped 8 bases and J dropped 3; count of bases not matched to a gene: 13. The CDR3 sequence is 14 residues long. The germline V gene encodes CDR1 GTSNPN and CDR2 SVGIG (reference sequence).

V is TRBV5-1 and J is TRBJ2-3; 7 positions match TRBD1. The CDR3 runs to 15 residues. Germline trimming cut 0 bases from V and 5 bases from J; bases unmatched to any gene: 6. Germline V CDR1 and CDR2: SGHRS, YFSETQ. CDR3 amino acids: CASSLADREGDTQYF. The CDR3 DNA sequence: TGCGCCAGCAGCTTGGCCGACAGGGAAGGAGATACGCAGTATTTT.

This chain connects TRBV6-1 to TRBJ2-1; TRBD1 aligns across 9 bases. CDR1 MNHNS and CDR2 SASEGT come from the germline V gene. CDR3 length: 14 amino acids. Losses at the gene ends were 7 bases for V and 4 bases for J; bases not matched to a gene: 5. The CDR3 sequence is CASNGQGLYNEQFF. The CDR3 coding sequence is TGTGCCAGCAACGGACAGGGGCTTTACAATGAGCAGTTCTTC.

This clonotype is termed medium-sized (0.01 to 0.1%). The chain is built from TRBV18 and TRBJ1-2; D remains ambiguous. The CDR3 runs 14 residues. V shed 2 bases and J shed 5 bases, with 12 bases lying between them. CDR1 KGHSH and CDR2 LQKENI come from the germline V gene. The CDR3 DNA follows: TGTGCCAGCTCACCAAGGGAGTTTACTTATGGCTACACCTTC. Protein sequence: CASSPREFTYGYTF.